The entry below gives a single T cell receptor beta chain sequence along with its context. This clone's antigen is unknown. Per-nucleotide qualities are absent, and no much larger clonotype sits a single base away. Taken from the germline V gene (reference sequence), the CDR1 and CDR2 loops are MNHEY and SMNVEV. Trimming removed 8 bases from V and 4 bases from J, leaving 17 bases between the germline ends. Measured from the cysteine to the phenylalanine, the CDR3 is 14 residues long. Only CDR3 DNA is held: 42 bases, read in frame from base 1. Collaborating institutions collected whole blood in K2EDTA tubes following their own protocols. For TCRbeta analysis, collaborators shipped samples in one of three forms: frozen whole blood, isolated PBMCs, or DNA extracted from either of those sample types. The sample is drawn from a study of blood T cell repertoires in COVID-19 (TCRdb year 2020). For the study in its entirety: The collaborator samples originated in the United States, Italy and Spain and spanned the acute and convalescent phases of COVID-19. The material from the prospective study consisted of cDNA or gDNA derived from T cells, B-cell-depleted T cells, or PBMCs. Subjects who had been exposed to COVID-19, were actively infected with it, or had recovered from it provided the deeply sampled blood TCRbeta repertoires that made up the dataset. The repertoires were released in a freely available public database intended as a resource for research on the immune response to SARS-CoV-2. Samples came from the ongoing ImmuneRACE study (first 160 participants) plus 1,254 subjects from 6 global collaborators. A de-identified subject ID, COVID-19 status, age in years and sex were almost always included in the sample metadata. Where available, HLA class I and class II types were taken from metadata supplied by the sample provider and were not determined by assay-based typing. General study outcomes and caveats: How much clinical and demographic metadata was included differed by source and by participant, and the metadata was provided uncurated.

TCRbeta CDR3 regions were amplified from genomic DNA by means of the immunoSEQ Assay, a bias-controlled multiplex PCR. Concerning the study's data processing: The number of nucleated cells in each sample was estimated from the amplification of reference gene primers within the assay. Sequence reads were collapsed and filtered to measure the absolute abundance of every unique TCRbeta CDR3 rearrangement. For each sample, productive Simpson clonality was calculated as the square root of Simpson's diversity index over productive rearrangements. The immuneACCESS repertoire file appears here via TCRdb, limited to in-frame rearrangements. These files lack a portion of the clones; in checked studies, under half of the deficit traces to unresolved V genes, and the cause of the others is not known. V and J calls and clone size come straight from that table; D and trimming were deduced from the DNA. Recorded for this sample are 45,000 to 70,000 clones; around 79% of them occurred a single time. Of the sample, roughly 18% is held by the ten largest clones.

What was sequenced was peripheral blood. The sequence is built from TRBV27 and TRBJ2-5; possibly the D gene is TRBD2, per 6 matching bases. The receptor was isolated from a woman in her fifties or sixties with active or convalescent COVID-19. DNA sequence: TGTGCCAGCCGAAAACTAGCAGCAGGAGAGACCCAGTACTTC. Protein translation: CASRKLAAGETQYF.